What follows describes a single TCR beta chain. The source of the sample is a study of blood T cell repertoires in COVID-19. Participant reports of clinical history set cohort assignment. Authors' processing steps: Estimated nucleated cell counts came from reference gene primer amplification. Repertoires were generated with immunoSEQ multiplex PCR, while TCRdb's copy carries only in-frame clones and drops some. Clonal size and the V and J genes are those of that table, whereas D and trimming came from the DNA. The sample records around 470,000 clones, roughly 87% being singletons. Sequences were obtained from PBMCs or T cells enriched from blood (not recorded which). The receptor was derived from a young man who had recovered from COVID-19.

The CDR3 DNA reads TGTGCCAGCAGTGAAAGGGACAGGGCGGACTATGGCTACACCTTC. It codes for CASSERDRADYGYTF. The chain has TRBV6-1 and TRBJ1-2; 9 bases agree with TRBD1. The trim removed 2 bases at V and 3 bases at J, leaving 4 bases unmatched. Germline V gene sequence: CDR1 MNHNS, CDR2 SASEGT. CDR3 length: 15 residues.